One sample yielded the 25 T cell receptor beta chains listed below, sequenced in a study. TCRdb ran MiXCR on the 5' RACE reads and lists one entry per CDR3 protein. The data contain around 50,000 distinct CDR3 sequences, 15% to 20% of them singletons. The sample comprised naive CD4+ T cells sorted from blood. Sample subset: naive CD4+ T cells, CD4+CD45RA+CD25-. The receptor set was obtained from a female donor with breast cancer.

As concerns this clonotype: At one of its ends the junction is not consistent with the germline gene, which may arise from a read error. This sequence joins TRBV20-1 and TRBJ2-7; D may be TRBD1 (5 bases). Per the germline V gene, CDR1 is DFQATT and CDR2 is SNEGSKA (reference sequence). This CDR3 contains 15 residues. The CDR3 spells CSARVPTGDSYEQYF. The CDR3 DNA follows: TGCAGTGCTAGAGTTCCCACAGGAGACTCCTACGAGCAATACTTC.

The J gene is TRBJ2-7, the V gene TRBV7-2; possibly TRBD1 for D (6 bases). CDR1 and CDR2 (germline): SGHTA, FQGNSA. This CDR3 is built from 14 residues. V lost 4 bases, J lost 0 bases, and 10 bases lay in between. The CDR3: CASSYRDTSYEQYF. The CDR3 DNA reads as TGTGCCAGCAGCTACCGGGACACCTCCTACGAGCAGTACTTC. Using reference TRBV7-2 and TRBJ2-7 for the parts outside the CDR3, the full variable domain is GAGVSQSPSNKVTEKGKDVELRCDPISGHTALYWYRQSLGQGLEFLIYFQGNSAPDKSGLPSDRFSAERTGGSVSTLTIQRTQQEDSAVYLCASSYRDTSYEQYFGPGTRLTVT.

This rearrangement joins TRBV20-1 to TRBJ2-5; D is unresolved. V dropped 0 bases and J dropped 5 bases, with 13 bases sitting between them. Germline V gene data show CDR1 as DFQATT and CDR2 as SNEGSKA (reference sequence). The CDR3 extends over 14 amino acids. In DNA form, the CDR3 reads TGCAGTGCTAGAGATCTTCGAGTCCGGGAGACCCAGTACTTC. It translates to CSARDLRVRETQYF.

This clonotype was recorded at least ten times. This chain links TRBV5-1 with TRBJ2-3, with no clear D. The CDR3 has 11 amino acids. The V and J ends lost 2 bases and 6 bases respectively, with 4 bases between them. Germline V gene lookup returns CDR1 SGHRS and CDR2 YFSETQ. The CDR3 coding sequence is TGCGCCAGCAGCTTTGCGGATACGCAGTATTTT. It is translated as CASSFADTQYF.

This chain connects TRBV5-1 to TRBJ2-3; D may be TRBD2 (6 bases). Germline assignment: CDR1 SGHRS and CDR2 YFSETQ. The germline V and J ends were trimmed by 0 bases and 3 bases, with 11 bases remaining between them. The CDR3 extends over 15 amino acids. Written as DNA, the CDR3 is TGCGCCAGCAGCTTGGGACTAGACCGAACAGATACGCAGTATTTT. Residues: CASSLGLDRTDTQYF.

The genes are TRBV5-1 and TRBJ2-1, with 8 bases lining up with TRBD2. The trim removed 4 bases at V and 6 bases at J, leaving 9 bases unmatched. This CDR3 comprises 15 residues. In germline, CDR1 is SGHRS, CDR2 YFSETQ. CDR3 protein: CASSRTSRGPNEQFF. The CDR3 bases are TGCGCCAGCAGCCGGACTAGCCGGGGCCCCAATGAGCAGTTCTTC. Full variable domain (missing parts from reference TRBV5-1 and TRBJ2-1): KAGVTQTPRYLIKTRGQQVTLSCSPISGHRSVSWYQQTPGQGLQFLFEYFSETQRNKGNFPGRFSGRQFSNSRSEMNVSTLELGDSALYLCASSRTSRGPNEQFFGPGTRLTVL.

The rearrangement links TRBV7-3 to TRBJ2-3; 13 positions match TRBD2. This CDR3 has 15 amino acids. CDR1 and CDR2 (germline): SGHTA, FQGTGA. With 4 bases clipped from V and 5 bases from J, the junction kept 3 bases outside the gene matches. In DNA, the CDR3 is TGTGCCAGCAGCTGGGGACTAGCGGGAAGAGATACGCAGTATTTT. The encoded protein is CASSWGLAGRDTQYF. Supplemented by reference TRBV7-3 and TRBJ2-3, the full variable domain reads GAGVSQTPSNKVTEKGKYVELRCDPISGHTALYWYRQSLGQGPEFLIYFQGTGAADDSGLPNDRFFAVRPEGSVSTLKIQRTERGDSAVYLCASSWGLAGRDTQYFGPGTRLTVL.

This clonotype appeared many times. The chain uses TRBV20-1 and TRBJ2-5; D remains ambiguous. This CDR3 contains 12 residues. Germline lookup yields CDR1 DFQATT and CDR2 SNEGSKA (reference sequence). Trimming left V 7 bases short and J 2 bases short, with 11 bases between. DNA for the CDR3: TGCAGTGTTAGGACCCTACAAGAGACCCAGTACTTC. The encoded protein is CSVRTLQETQYF.

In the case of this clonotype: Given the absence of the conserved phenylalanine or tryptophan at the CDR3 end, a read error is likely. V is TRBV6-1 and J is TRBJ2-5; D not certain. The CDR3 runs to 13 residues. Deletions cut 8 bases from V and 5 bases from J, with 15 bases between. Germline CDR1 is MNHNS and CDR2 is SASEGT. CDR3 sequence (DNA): TGTGCCAGCGCGGCCCTTAATGTTGAGACCCAGTACCTC. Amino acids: CASAALNVETQYL.

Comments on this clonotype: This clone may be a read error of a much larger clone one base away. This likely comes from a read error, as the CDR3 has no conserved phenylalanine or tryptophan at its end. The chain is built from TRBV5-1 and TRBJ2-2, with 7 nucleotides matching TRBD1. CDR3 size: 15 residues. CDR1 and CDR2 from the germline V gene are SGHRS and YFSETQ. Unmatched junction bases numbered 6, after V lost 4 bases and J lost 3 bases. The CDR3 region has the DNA TGCGCCAGCAGCGGGCGACAGGGCCACACCGGGGAGCTGTTTCTT. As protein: CASSGRQGHTGELFL.

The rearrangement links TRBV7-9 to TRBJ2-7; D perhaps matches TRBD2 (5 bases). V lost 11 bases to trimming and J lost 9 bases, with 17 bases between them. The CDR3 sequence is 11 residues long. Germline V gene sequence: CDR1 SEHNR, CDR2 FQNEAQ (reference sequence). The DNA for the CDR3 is TGTGCCTCCGGGTCCGGTGCGGGGCAGTACTTC. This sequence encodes CASGSGAGQYF. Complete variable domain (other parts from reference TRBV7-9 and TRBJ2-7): DTGVSQNPRHKITKRGQNVTFRCDPISEHNRLYWYRQTLGQGPEFLTYFQNEAQLEKSRLLSDRFSAERPKGSFSTLEIQRTEQGDSAMYLCASGSGAGQYFGPGTRLTVT.

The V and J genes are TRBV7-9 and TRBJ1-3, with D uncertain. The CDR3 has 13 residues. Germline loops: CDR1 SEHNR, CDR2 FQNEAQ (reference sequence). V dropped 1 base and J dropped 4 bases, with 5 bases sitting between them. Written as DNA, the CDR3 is TGTGCCAGCAGCTTAGAAAGGGGAAACACCATATATTTT. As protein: CASSLERGNTIYF.

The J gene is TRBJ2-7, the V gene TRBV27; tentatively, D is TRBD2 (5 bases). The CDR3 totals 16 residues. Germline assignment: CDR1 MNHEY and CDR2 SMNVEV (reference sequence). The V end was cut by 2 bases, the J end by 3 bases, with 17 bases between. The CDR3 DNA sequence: TGTGCCAGCAGTTTAAGTGGGAGCCGTTCCTTCTACGAGCAGTACTTC. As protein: CASSLSGSRSFYEQYF.

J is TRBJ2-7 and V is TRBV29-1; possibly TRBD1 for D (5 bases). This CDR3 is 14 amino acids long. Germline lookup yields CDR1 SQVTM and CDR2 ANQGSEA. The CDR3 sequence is CNANREDKSYEQYF. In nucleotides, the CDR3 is TGCAACGCCAACAGAGAGGACAAGAGCTACGAGCAGTACTTC.

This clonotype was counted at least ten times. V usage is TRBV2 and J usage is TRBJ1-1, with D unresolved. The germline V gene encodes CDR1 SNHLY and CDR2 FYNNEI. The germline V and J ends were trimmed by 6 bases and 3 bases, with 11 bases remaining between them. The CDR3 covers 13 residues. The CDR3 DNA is TGTGCCAGCAGCCATAACGAGGACACTGAAGCTTTCTTT. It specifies CASSHNEDTEAFF.

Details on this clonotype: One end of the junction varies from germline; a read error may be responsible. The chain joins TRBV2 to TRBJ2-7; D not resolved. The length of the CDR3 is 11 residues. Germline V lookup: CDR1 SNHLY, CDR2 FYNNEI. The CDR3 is CAGSRSHEQYF. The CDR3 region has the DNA TGTGCCGGCAGCAGGAGTCACGAGCAGTACTTC.

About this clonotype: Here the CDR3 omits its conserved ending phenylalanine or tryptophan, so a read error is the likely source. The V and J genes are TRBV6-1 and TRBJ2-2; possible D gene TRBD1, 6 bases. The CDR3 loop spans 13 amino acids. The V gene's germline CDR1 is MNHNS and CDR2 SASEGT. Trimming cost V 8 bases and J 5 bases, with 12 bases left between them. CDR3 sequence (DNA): TGTGCCAGCTTAAAGGGGGAAACCGGGGAGCTGTTTGTT. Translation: CASLKGETGELFV.

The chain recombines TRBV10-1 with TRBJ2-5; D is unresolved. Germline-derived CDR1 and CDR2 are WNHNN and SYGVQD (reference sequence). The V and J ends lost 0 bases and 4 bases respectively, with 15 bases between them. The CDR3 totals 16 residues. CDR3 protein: CASSESTSNDGETQYF. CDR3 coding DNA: TGCGCCAGCAGTGAGTCGACCAGCAACGACGGAGAGACCCAGTACTTC.

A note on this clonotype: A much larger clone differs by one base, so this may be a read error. The CDR3 nucleotides read TGCAGCACCCGGACACCGAACACCGGGGAGCTGTTTTTT. Translation: CSTRTPNTGELFF. The chain couples TRBV29-1 to TRBJ2-2; D might be TRBD1 (5 bases). The V end was cut by 8 bases, the J end by 0 bases, with 10 bases between. The CDR3 spans 13 residues. CDR1 is SQVTM, CDR2 ANQGSEA, per germline.

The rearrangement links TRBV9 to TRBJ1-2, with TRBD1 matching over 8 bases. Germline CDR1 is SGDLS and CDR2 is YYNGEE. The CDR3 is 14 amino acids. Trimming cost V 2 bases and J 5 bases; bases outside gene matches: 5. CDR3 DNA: TGTGCCAGCAGCGTCCAGGGGGCTGGTTATGGCTACACCTTC. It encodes CASSVQGAGYGYTF.

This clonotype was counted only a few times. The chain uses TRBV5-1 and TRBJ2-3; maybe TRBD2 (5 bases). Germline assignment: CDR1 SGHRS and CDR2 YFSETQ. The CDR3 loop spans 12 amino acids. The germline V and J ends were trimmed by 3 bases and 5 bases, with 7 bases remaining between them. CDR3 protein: CASSSRGDTQYF. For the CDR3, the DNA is TGCGCCAGCAGCTCTCGGGGAGATACGCAGTATTTT.

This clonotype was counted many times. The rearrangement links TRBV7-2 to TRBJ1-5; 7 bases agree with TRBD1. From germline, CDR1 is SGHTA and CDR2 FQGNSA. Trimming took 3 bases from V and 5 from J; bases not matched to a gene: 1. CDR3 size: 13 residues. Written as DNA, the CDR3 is TGTGCCAGCAGCTTTGGACAGGATCAGCCCCAGCATTTT. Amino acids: CASSFGQDQPQHF.

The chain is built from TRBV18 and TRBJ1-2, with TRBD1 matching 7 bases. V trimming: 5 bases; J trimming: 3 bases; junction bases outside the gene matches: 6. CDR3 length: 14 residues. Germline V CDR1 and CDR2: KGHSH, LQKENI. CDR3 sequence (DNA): TGTGCCAGCTCAGATACAGGGGTTTACTATGGCTACACCTTC. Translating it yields CASSDTGVYYGYTF.

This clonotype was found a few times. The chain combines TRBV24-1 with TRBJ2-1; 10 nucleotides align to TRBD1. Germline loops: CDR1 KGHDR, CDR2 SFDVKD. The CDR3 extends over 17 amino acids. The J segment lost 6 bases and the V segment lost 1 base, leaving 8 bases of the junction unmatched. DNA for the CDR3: TGTGCCACCAGTGATTTTGTGGGGACAGGGGTTCCCAATGAGCAGTTCTTC. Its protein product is CATSDFVGTGVPNEQFF.

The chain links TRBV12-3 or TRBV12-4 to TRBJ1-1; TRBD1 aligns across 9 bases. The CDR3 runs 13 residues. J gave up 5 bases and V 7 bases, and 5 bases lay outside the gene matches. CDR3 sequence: CASITTGGTEAFF. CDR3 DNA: TGTGCCAGCATTACGACAGGGGGGACTGAAGCTTTCTTT.